The next 2 T cell receptor beta chains were all read from a single sample in a study of T cells in Graves' hyperthyroidism and ophthalmopathy. Regions amplified from RNA transcripts were the TCR beta CDR3 regions. An initial round of RT-PCR targeting the TCR CDR3 relied on the HTBI primer set. TCRdb recomputed calls from the multiplex PCR reads with MiXCR, one row per CDR3 protein. Of roughly 660,000 distinct CDR3 sequences listed, approximately 15% are singletons. Sequencing used blood. The receptors stem from a man aged 50-59 years with Graves' hyperthyroidism.

J is TRBJ2-1 and V is TRBV2; D remains ambiguous. Germline CDR1 SNHLY, CDR2 FYNNEI. Trimming took off 5 bases at V and 8 bases at J, with 7 bases between the two ends. This CDR3 comprises 11 residues. In DNA, the CDR3 is TGTGCCAGCAGTCCTTATTATGAGCAGTTCTTC. Its translation is CASSPYYEQFF.

This clonotype was recorded many times. The chain uses TRBV30 and TRBJ2-7, with D tentatively TRBD1 (5 bases). Germline V gene sequence: CDR1 GTSNPN, CDR2 SVGIG (reference sequence). There are 13 residues in the CDR3. V was cut by 5 bases and J by 3 bases, with 14 bases left in between. The CDR3 loop is CAWAQDLNYEQYF. CDR3 in DNA: TGTGCCTGGGCACAGGATCTCAACTACGAGCAGTACTTC.